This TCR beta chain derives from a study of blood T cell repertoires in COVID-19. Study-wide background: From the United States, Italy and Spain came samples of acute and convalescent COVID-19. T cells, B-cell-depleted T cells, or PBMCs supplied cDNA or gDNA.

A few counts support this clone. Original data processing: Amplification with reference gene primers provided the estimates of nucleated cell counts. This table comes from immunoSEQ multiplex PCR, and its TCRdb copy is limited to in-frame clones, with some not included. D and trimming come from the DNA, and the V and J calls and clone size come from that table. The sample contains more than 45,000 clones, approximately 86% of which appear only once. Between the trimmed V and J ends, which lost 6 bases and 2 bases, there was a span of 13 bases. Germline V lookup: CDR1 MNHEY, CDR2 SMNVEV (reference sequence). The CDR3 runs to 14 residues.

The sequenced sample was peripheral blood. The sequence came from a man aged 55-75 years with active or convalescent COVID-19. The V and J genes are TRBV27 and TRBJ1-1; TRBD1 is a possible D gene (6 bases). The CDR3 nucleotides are TGTGCCAGCAGCTTCGACAGGACTAACACTGAAGCTTTCTTT. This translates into CASSFDRTNTEAFF.